The 8 T cell receptor beta chains given below trace back to one sample, sequenced in a study of T cell responses to AZD1222 COVID-19 vaccine. Profiling relied on immunoSEQ multiplex PCR, and the TCRdb table lists in-frame clones only, not all of them. The top ten clones hold about 10% of a sample with over 150,000 clones, 85% to 95% of them seen once. Source: peripheral blood, taken on day 0 of AZD1222 vaccination. The receptors here all came from an adult in good health.

The CDR3 DNA reads as TGTGCCAGCAGCTTGGACGGGGATGCTTTCTTT. Translating it yields CASSLDGDAFF. The chain uses TRBV5-6 and TRBJ1-1; D gene uncertain. V shed 0 bases and J shed 11 bases, with 8 bases lying between them. Germline loops: CDR1 SGHDT, CDR2 YYEEEE. The CDR3 consists of 11 residues.

The chain is built from TRBV15 and TRBJ2-6; unclear D gene. CDR3 length: 17 residues. Germline values: CDR1 LNHNV, CDR2 YYDKDF (reference sequence). V gave up 3 bases and J gave up 2 bases, with 14 bases separating them. The CDR3 DNA follows: TGTGCCACCAGCAGTCGACCGGACGGAACTGGGGCCAACGTCCTGACTTTC. Translating gives CATSSRPDGTGANVLTF. The entire variable domain, with the rest obtained from reference TRBV15 and TRBJ2-6, is as follows: DAMVIQNPRYQVTQFGKPVTLSCSQTLNHNVMYWYQQKSSQAPKLLFHYYDKDFNNEADTPDNFQSRRPNTSFCFLDIRSPGLGDTAMYLCATSSRPDGTGANVLTFGAGSRLTVL.

This sequence joins TRBV7-9 and TRBJ1-1, with D perhaps TRBD1 (5 bases). The CDR3 is 15 residues long. Trimming shortened V by 3 bases and J by 6 bases, and 17 bases separated the two germline ends. CDR1 SEHNR and CDR2 FQNEAQ come from the germline V gene (reference sequence). The CDR3 sequence is CASSFNSLGTPEAFF. The CDR3 coding sequence is TGTGCCAGCAGCTTCAATAGTTTGGGGACCCCTGAAGCTTTCTTT.

This clone was observed a single time. J is TRBJ1-4 and V is TRBV5-1; no clear D. The CDR3 totals 17 residues. With 0 bases removed from V and 8 bases from J, the gap between germline ends came to 20 bases. CDR1 is SGHRS and CDR2 is YFSETQ in the germline V gene. Here the CDR3 DNA reads TGCGCCAGCAGCTTGGATTGGGTAACGGTCTCGGTCGAAAAACTGTTTTTT. This gives the protein CASSLDWVTVSVEKLFF.

This clone has only one observation. The CDR3, as DNA: TGTGCCAGCAGGGGACAGGGTTACAATCAGCCCCAGCATTTT. Amino acid sequence: CASRGQGYNQPQHF. The chain combines TRBV6-5 with TRBJ1-5; TRBD1 agrees at 9 bases. Germline V gives CDR1 MNHEY, CDR2 SVGAGI. After removal of 6 bases from V and 3 bases from J, the junction contained 3 bases not matched to a gene. The CDR3 extends over 14 amino acids.

The chain has TRBV7-9 and TRBJ2-7, with TRBD1 as a possible D gene (6 bases). Per the germline V gene, CDR1 is SEHNR and CDR2 is FQNEAQ (reference sequence). V was cut by 4 bases and J by 7 bases, with 20 bases left in between. The CDR3 length is 15 residues. DNA for the CDR3: TGTGCCAGCAGCTCGGACGAAGACAGGCCCCAGGAGCAGTACTTC. Translated: CASSSDEDRPQEQYF.

This clone was seen only once. The chain employs TRBV6-4 and TRBJ2-3, with 12 bases that match TRBD2. V lost 4 bases and J lost 0; bases outside the gene matches: 2. Germline V gene lookup returns CDR1 MRHNA and CDR2 SNTAGT. CDR3 size: 16 residues. The CDR3 coding sequence is TGTGCCAGCAGTGGACTAGCGGGAGCTAGCACAGATACGCAGTATTTT. This encodes CASSGLAGASTDTQYF.

The rearrangement joins TRBV18 to TRBJ2-3; D not resolved. The CDR3 has 13 residues. V was trimmed by 3 bases and J by 5 bases, leaving 9 bases between them. CDR1 and CDR2 from the germline V gene are KGHSH and LQKENI. The CDR3 here is CASSPIGGDTQYF. CDR3 DNA sequence: TGTGCCAGCTCACCGATTGGTGGAGATACGCAGTATTTT.